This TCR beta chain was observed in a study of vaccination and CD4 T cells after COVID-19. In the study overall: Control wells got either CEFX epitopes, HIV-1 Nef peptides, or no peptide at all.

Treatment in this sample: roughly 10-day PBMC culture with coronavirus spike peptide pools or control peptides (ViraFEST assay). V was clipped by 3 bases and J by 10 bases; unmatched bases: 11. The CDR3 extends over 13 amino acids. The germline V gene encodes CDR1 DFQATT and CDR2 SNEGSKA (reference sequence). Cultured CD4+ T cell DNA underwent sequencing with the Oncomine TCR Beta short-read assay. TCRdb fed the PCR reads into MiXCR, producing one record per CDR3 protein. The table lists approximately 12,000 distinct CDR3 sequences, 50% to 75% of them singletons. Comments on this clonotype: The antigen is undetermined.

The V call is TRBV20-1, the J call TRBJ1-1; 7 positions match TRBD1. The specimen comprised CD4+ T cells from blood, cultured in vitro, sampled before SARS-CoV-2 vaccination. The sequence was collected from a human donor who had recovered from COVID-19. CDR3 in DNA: TGCAGTGCTAGTATCCTGAGGGGGCGCGCAGCTTTCTTT. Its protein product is CSASILRGRAAFF.